This T cell receptor beta chain was recovered during a study of identical twins. The CDR3 length is 18 residues. Germline V gene data show CDR1 as SGHRS and CDR2 as YFSETQ. V dropped 2 bases and J dropped 8 bases, with 28 bases sitting between them. This clonotype came up a few times. TCRdb itself ran the 5' RACE reads through MiXCR, one entry per CDR3 protein. The sample lists some 320,000 distinct CDR3 sequences, approximately 13% occurring once. This same sample was also taken into another study, of yellow fever vaccine responses in identical twins.

V and J are TRBV5-1 and TRBJ1-2, with D perhaps matching TRBD1 (5 bases). The sequenced sample consisted of CD8+ T cells sorted from blood. The TCR originated in a woman younger than 30 in good health. CDR3 DNA sequence: TGCGCCAGCAGCTTCCTTCTAACTGAAACCAGACAGTATGCGGGCTACACCTTC. This translates into CASSFLLTETRQYAGYTF. Filled out from reference TRBV5-1 and TRBJ1-2, the complete variable domain reads KAGVTQTPRYLIKTRGQQVTLSCSPISGHRSVSWYQQTPGQGLQFLFEYFSETQRNKGNFPGRFSGRQFSNSRSEMNVSTLELGDSALYLCASSFLLTETRQYAGYTFGSGTRLTVV.